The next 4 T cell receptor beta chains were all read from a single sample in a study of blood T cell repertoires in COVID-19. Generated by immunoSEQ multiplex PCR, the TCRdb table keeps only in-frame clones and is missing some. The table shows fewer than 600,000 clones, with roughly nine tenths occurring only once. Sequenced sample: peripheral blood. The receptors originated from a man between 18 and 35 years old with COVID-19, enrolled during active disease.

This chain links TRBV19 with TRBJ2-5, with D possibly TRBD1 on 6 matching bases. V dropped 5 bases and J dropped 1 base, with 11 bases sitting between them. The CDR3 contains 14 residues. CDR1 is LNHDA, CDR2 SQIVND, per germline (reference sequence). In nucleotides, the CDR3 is TGTGCCAGTAGTCAGACAGGATTCCAAGAGACCCAGTACTTC. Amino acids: CASSQTGFQETQYF.

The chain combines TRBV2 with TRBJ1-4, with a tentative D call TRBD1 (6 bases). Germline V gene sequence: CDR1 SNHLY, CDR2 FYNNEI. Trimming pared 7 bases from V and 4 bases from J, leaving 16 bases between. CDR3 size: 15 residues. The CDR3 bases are TGTGCCAGCAATATACAGGGCGGGGGTAATGAAAAACTGTTTTTT. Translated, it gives CASNIQGGGNEKLFF.

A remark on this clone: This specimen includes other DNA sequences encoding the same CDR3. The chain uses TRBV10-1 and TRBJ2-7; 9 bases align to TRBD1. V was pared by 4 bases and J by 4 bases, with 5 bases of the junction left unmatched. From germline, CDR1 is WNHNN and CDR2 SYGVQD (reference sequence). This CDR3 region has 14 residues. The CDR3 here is CASSAGTGTYEQYF. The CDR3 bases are TGCGCCAGCAGTGCCGGGACAGGGACTTACGAGCAGTACTTC.

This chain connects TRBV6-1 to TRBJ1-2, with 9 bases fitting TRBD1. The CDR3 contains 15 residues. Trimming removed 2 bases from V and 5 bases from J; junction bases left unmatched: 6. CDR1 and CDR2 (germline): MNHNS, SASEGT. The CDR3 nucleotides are TGTGCCAGCAGTGAATGGACAGGGGAAGGATATGGCTACACCTTC. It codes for CASSEWTGEGYGYTF.